The 19 T cell receptor beta chains presented below share a single source sample, sequenced in a study of cytomegalovirus exposure and HLA in healthy donors. Primers: 60 Vbeta forward and 13 Jbeta reverse. Data came from immunoSEQ multiplex PCR; TCRdb stores just in-frame clones and leaves some out. The table shows about 160,000 clones, with under 90% occurring only once. Specimen: PBMCs. The receptor source for this set is a male donor in good health and CMV-seronegative.

This chain links TRBV30 with TRBJ1-1; possibly TRBD1 for D (5 bases). Germline CDR1 is GTSNPN and CDR2 is SVGIG (reference sequence). The CDR3 length is 13 residues. V dropped 2 bases and J dropped 5 bases, with 12 bases sitting between them. The CDR3 DNA is TGTGCCTGGAGTCGACAGACTGCGACTGAAGCTTTCTTT. Protein sequence: CAWSRQTATEAFF. Based on the CDR3 plus reference TRBV30 and TRBJ1-1, the full variable domain is SQTIHQWPATLVQPVGSPLSLECTVEGTSNPNLYWYRQAAGRGLQLLFYSVGIGQISSEVPQNLSASRPQDRQFILSSKKLLLSDSGFYLCAWSRQTATEAFFGQGTRLTVV.

The chain has TRBV9 and TRBJ2-2; 8 bases align to TRBD2. CDR3 length: 17 residues. Trimming at V came to 4 bases and at J to 4 bases, leaving 12 bases not matched to a gene. Per the germline V gene, CDR1 is SGDLS and CDR2 is YYNGEE. The CDR3 nucleotides are TGTGCCAGCAGCCCCCCGTTAGCGGGGTCTCGCACCGGGGAGCTGTTTTTT. It translates to CASSPPLAGSRTGELFF. Using reference TRBV9 and TRBJ2-2 for the parts outside the CDR3, the full variable domain is DSGVTQTPKHLITATGQRVTLRCSPRSGDLSVYWYQQSLDQGLQFLIQYYNGEERAKGNILERFSAQQFPDLHSELNLSSLELGDSALYFCASSPPLAGSRTGELFFGEGSRLTVL.

The rearrangement links TRBV7-3 to TRBJ2-2, with TRBD2 matching 9 bases. Germline CDR1 SGHTA, CDR2 FQGTGA. This CDR3 is built from 15 residues. V trimming: 6 bases; J trimming: 4 bases; junction bases outside the gene matches: 6. The CDR3 is CASSSGGRATGELFF. Written as DNA, the CDR3 is TGTGCCAGCAGTAGTGGCGGGAGGGCCACCGGGGAGCTGTTTTTT.

This clone has just one count. This chain links TRBV6-1 with TRBJ1-5, with 9 positions matching TRBD1. The V and J ends lost 4 bases and 8 bases, in that order; junction bases with no gene match: 21. Germline V lookup: CDR1 MNHNS, CDR2 SASEGT. This CDR3 region has 19 residues. CDR3 coding DNA: TGTGCCAGCAGTGCTGCCGCGAAGGGGGAAGACAGGGGGGCTAAGCCCCAGCATTTT. This codes for CASSAAAKGEDRGAKPQHF.

The chain joins TRBV6-4 to TRBJ1-5; D uncertain. V was shortened by 6 bases and J by 6 bases, with 12 bases between the two germline ends. Per germline, CDR1 MRHNA and CDR2 SNTAGT. CDR3 length: 13 amino acids. The CDR3 protein is CASSVLEGQPQHF. The CDR3 bases are TGTGCCAGCAGCGTGCTGGAGGGTCAGCCCCAGCATTTT.

The V gene is TRBV2, the J gene TRBJ2-3; 11 bases agree with TRBD2. Germline V CDR1 and CDR2: SNHLY, FYNNEI. This CDR3 spans 18 amino acids. The J segment lost 4 bases and the V segment lost 5 bases, leaving 14 bases of the junction unmatched. CDR3: CASSHPGLAAGQPDTQYF. The CDR3 DNA is TGTGCCAGCAGTCACCCGGGACTAGCGGCCGGACAGCCAGATACGCAGTATTTT.

The rearrangement joins TRBV6-6 to TRBJ1-2; D remains unclear. CDR1 is MNHNY, CDR2 SVGAGI, per germline (reference sequence). The germline V and J ends were trimmed by 5 bases and 0 bases, with 4 bases remaining between them. The CDR3 loop spans 12 amino acids. CDR3 nucleotides: TGTGCCAGCAGTGACACTAACTATGGCTACACCTTC. It is translated as CASSDTNYGYTF.

Points on this clone: Mismatch with germline at one junction end may stem from a read error. V gene TRBV10-3 combines with J gene TRBJ2-3, with D possibly being TRBD1 (6 bases). This CDR3 has 14 amino acids. Germline values: CDR1 ENHRY, CDR2 SYGVKD. The CDR3: CATSLGGAGDTQYF. The CDR3 bases are TGTGCCACCAGTCTTGGGGGCGCGGGAGATACGCAGTATTTT.

The V gene is TRBV29-1, the J gene TRBJ2-7; the D gene is possibly TRBD2 (5 bases). V dropped 6 bases and J dropped 2 bases, with 17 bases sitting between them. The CDR3 consists of 14 residues. Germline lookup yields CDR1 SQVTM and CDR2 ANQGSEA. CDR3 in amino acids: CSVTFAGHTYEQYF. In nucleotides, the CDR3 is TGCAGCGTAACCTTTGCGGGCCACACCTACGAGCAGTACTTC.

This clone was detected a few times. V usage is TRBV28 and J usage is TRBJ2-7, with D tentatively TRBD1 (6 bases). The CDR3 sequence is 15 residues long. Trimming shortened V by 6 bases and J by 4 bases, and 19 bases separated the two germline ends. CDR1 MDHEN and CDR2 SYDVKM come from the germline V gene. CDR3 sequence: CASRQGYPFGYEQYF. The CDR3 DNA reads TGTGCCAGCAGACAGGGATACCCATTCGGATACGAGCAGTACTTC.

The chain employs TRBV9 and TRBJ2-3; D might be TRBD1 (6 bases). The CDR3 is 13 residues long. Deletions cut 4 bases from V and 5 bases from J, with 11 bases between. Germline CDR1 SGDLS, CDR2 YYNGEE. This chain's CDR3 is CASSFRRGDTQYF. The CDR3 region has the DNA TGTGCCAGCAGCTTCCGCAGGGGAGATACGCAGTATTTT.

The gene calls are TRBV7-3 and TRBJ2-5; 9 bases align to TRBD2. CDR3 size: 14 residues. With V trimmed by 4 bases and J by 2 bases, 2 bases remained unmatched. Germline V CDR1 and CDR2: SGHTA, FQGTGA. DNA for the CDR3: TGTGCCAGCAGCTCCCTAGCGGGGCAAGAGACCCAGTACTTC. Translated: CASSSLAGQETQYF.

V usage is TRBV27 and J usage is TRBJ2-7; 8 bases line up with TRBD1. The CDR3 is 16 amino acids. Germline V gene lookup returns CDR1 MNHEY and CDR2 SMNVEV (reference sequence). With 6 bases clipped from V and 0 bases from J, the junction kept 10 bases outside the gene matches. DNA of the CDR3: TGTGCCAGCAGCCCCGGGACAGGCCTTAGCTCCTACGAGCAGTACTTC. As protein: CASSPGTGLSSYEQYF.

The chain recombines TRBV7-3 with TRBJ2-7, with 8 nucleotides matching TRBD1. Germline assignment: CDR1 SGHTA and CDR2 FQGTGA. This CDR3 is built from 18 residues. Trimming cost V 5 bases and J 0 bases; bases outside gene matches: 15. This CDR3 reads CASSPRHGQGLSSYEQYF. As DNA, the CDR3 is TGTGCCAGCAGCCCACGGCATGGACAGGGCCTAAGCTCCTACGAGCAGTACTTC.

The chain uses TRBV21-1 and TRBJ2-5; the table's D call, TRBD2, has no DNA check behind it. TRBV21-1 is a documented pseudogene. The CDR3 covers 17 residues. The CDR3: CASSKCRGTSGSETQYF. The CDR3 nucleotides read TGTGCCAGCAGCAAGTGCCGGGGGACTAGCGGGTCGGAGACCCAGTACTTC.

The chain recombines TRBV9 with TRBJ1-2; 10 bases agree with TRBD1. This CDR3 has 14 amino acids. Germline trimming cut 4 bases from V and 10 bases from J; bases unmatched to any gene: 10. CDR1 is SGDLS and CDR2 is YYNGEE in the germline V gene. The CDR3 spells CASSLRDRGRDYTF. CDR3 coding DNA: TGTGCCAGCAGCCTTAGGGACAGGGGACGAGACTACACCTTC.

J is TRBJ2-7 and V is TRBV4-1; TRBD2 agrees at 8 bases. The CDR3 is made up of 16 amino acids. Losses at the gene ends were 3 bases for V and 4 bases for J; bases not matched to a gene: 11. Germline V CDR1 and CDR2: MGHRA, YSYEKL. The CDR3: CASSQTSGLAVYEQYF. The CDR3 bases are TGCGCCAGCAGCCAGACTTCTGGACTAGCAGTTTACGAGCAGTACTTC.

This chain joins TRBV7-2 and TRBJ2-1, with a possible D match to TRBD2 (5 bases). This CDR3 is built from 12 residues. V was pared by 5 bases and J by 10 bases, with 12 bases between. Germline values: CDR1 SGHTA, CDR2 FQGNSA. The CDR3 DNA follows: TGTGCCAGCAGCAGAACCGGGGAGGAGCAGTTCTTC. Translated, it gives CASSRTGEEQFF.

The rearrangement uses TRBV14 and TRBJ2-7; D gene ambiguous. The CDR3 contains 15 residues. The V end was cut by 1 base, the J end by 0 bases, with 10 bases between. CDR1 is SGHDN, CDR2 FVKESK, per germline. CDR3 region: CASSQGWSGSYEQYF. Here the CDR3 DNA reads TGTGCCAGCAGCCAAGGGTGGTCGGGCTCCTACGAGCAGTACTTC.